Listed here are 12 T cell receptor beta chains from one sample, sequenced in a study of blood T cells in healthy people across ages. Primed by a sample-barcoded 5' primer and a J-beta primer mix, a second PCR proceeded for 7 to 11 cycles. TCRdb re-called the 5' RACE reads through MiXCR, storing one row per CDR3 protein. The top ten hold 7.9% of the sample, which has 1.5 million or so distinct CDR3 sequences, roughly 40% seen once. The material sequenced was blood. All receptors derive from a woman aged 18-30 years in good health.

J is TRBJ2-7 and V is TRBV18, with D tentatively TRBD2 (7 bases). Between the trimmed V and J ends, which lost 8 bases and 1 base, there was a span of 18 bases. The germline V gene encodes CDR1 KGHSH and CDR2 LQKENI. CDR3 length: 15 amino acids. The CDR3 sequence: CASKPDSGVSYEQYF. The CDR3 nucleotides read TGTGCCAGCAAACCGGACAGCGGGGTTTCCTACGAGCAGTACTTC.

This clonotype was detected only a few times. The chain combines TRBV5-1 with TRBJ1-2; D is possibly TRBD1 (6 bases). The CDR3 consists of 15 residues. Trimming left V 0 bases short and J 0 bases short, with 9 bases between. Per the germline V gene, CDR1 is SGHRS and CDR2 is YFSETQ. CDR3 in DNA: TGCGCCAGCAGCTTGGACGGGACATCTAACTATGGCTACACCTTC. Its translation is CASSLDGTSNYGYTF.

The J gene is TRBJ1-2, the V gene TRBV16; no clear D. CDR3 length: 14 amino acids. Per germline, CDR1 KGHSY and CDR2 FQNENV. V lost 1 base and J 0 bases, leaving 6 bases between the germline ends. CDR3 sequence reads: CASSQLTANYGYTF. Here the CDR3 DNA reads TGTGCCAGCAGCCAATTGACGGCTAACTATGGCTACACCTTC.

This clonotype was seen a few times. V usage is TRBV15 and J usage is TRBJ2-1; D remains ambiguous. CDR1 and CDR2 from the germline V gene are LNHNV and YYDKDF (reference sequence). The CDR3 consists of 14 residues. V dropped 9 bases and J dropped 5 bases, with 17 bases sitting between them. The CDR3 loop reads CATSFGTVDNEQFF. In nucleotides, the CDR3 is TGTGCCACGTCGTTTGGTACAGTCGACAATGAGCAGTTCTTC.

V and J are TRBV6-4 and TRBJ1-2, with D possibly TRBD1 on 6 matching bases. Per the germline V gene, CDR1 is MRHNA and CDR2 is SNTAGT. The CDR3 has 15 residues. With 4 bases removed from V and 6 bases from J, the gap between germline ends came to 18 bases. The CDR3 bases are TGTGCCAGCAGTGTCCGGCCGGGGGCCCTCGATGGCTACACCTTC. It yields the protein CASSVRPGALDGYTF.

The rearrangement links TRBV20-1 to TRBJ2-3; weak D call: TRBD2 (6 bases). Trimming took 0 bases from V and 8 from J, leaving 21 bases between them. The CDR3 totals 16 residues. CDR1 DFQATT and CDR2 SNEGSKA come from the germline V gene (reference sequence). For the CDR3, the DNA is TGCAGTGCTAGAGATCTCAGGGACTCTGGACGTGGTACGCAGTATTTT. Translated: CSARDLRDSGRGTQYF.

This chain uses TRBV20-1 with TRBJ2-7; D ambiguous. CDR3 length: 14 amino acids. Germline CDR1 and CDR2: DFQATT and SNEGSKA (reference sequence). The V and J ends lost 5 bases and 2 bases respectively, with 16 bases between them. CDR3 sequence: CSAELDPLTYEQYF. The CDR3 DNA is TGCAGTGCTGAACTTGACCCTCTAACCTACGAGCAGTACTTC.

This clonotype was picked up a small number of times. This chain uses TRBV29-1 with TRBJ1-2; 10 nucleotides agree with TRBD1. The V and J ends lost 6 bases and 10 bases, in that order; junction bases with no gene match: 5. CDR1 and CDR2 (germline): SQVTM, ANQGSEA. The CDR3 consists of 11 residues. CDR3 in amino acids: CSVGTGVVYTF. The CDR3 coding sequence is TGCAGCGTAGGGACAGGGGTTGTCTACACCTTC.

This rearrangement joins TRBV15 to TRBJ1-3, with D tentatively TRBD1 (6 bases). CDR3 length: 15 amino acids. Germline V lookup: CDR1 LNHNV, CDR2 YYDKDF (reference sequence). Trimming left V 2 bases short and J 6 bases short, with 14 bases between. The CDR3 region has the DNA TGTGCCACCAGCAGACAGGGGACGCACGAAAACACCATATATTTT. This codes for CATSRQGTHENTIYF.

Notes on this clonotype: A read error may be the cause here, since a much bigger clone is one base away. This chain uses TRBV9 with TRBJ2-7; D is unclear. Germline V CDR1 and CDR2: SGDLS, YYNGEE. The CDR3 length is 15 residues. The CDR3 region has the DNA TGTGCCAGCAGCGTAGACCCGGGTGAAACCTACAAGCAGTACTTC. It is translated as CASSVDPGETYKQYF. Filled out from reference TRBV9 and TRBJ2-7, the complete variable domain reads DSGVTQTPKHLITATGQRVTLRCSPRSGDLSVYWYQQSLDQGLQFLIQYYNGEERAKGNILERFSAQQFPDLHSELNLSSLELGDSALYFCASSVDPGETYKQYFGPGTRLTVT.

The rearrangement joins TRBV5-1 to TRBJ2-7; D ambiguous. With the DNA end fitting TRBJ2-5 better, the J assignment may be wrong. Looked up from germline, CDR1 is SGHRS and CDR2 is YFSETQ. This CDR3 comprises 15 residues. The CDR3 bases are TGCGCCAGCAGCTTGGGGGGAACAAGAAAAGAGACCCAGTACTTC. It is translated as CASSLGGTRKETQYF.

This clonotype appeared a few times. Written as DNA, the CDR3 is TGTGCCAGCAGCCCCCCGGGACACCTATCCTACGAGCAGTACTTC. Protein sequence: CASSPPGHLSYEQYF. The rearrangement uses TRBV28 and TRBJ2-7; D perhaps matches TRBD1 (6 bases). There are 15 residues in the CDR3. Between the trimmed V and J ends, which lost 6 bases and 1 base, there was a span of 16 bases. The germline V gene has CDR1 MDHEN and CDR2 SYDVKM.